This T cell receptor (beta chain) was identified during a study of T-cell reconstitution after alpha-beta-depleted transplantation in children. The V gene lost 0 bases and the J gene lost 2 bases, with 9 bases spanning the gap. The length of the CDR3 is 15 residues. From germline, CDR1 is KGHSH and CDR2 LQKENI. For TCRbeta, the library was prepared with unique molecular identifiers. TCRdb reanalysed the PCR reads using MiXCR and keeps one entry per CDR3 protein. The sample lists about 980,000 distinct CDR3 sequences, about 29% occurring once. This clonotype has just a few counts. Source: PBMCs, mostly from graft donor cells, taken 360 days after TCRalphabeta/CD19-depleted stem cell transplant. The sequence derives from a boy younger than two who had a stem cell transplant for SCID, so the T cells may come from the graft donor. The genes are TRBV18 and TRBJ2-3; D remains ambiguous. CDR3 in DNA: TGTGCCAGCTCACCACCCGGCCCTCCCACAGATACGCAGTATTTT. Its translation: CASSPPGPPTDTQYF. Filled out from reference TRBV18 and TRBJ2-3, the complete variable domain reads NAGVMQNPRHLVRRRGQEARLRCSPMKGHSHVYWYRQLPEEGLKFMVYLQKENIIDESGMPKERFSAEFPKEGPSILRIQQVVRGDSAAYFCASSPPGPPTDTQYFGPGTRLTVL.